This T cell receptor (beta chain) is from a study of Ad26.COV2.S vaccination and SARS-CoV-2 variants. Produced via immunoSEQ multiplex PCR; TCRdb's table is partial and in-frame only. The data contain about 350,000 clones, 75% to 90% of them singletons. The CDR3 contains 14 residues. V was trimmed by 6 bases and J by 0 bases, leaving 11 bases between them. Germline V gene data show CDR1 as LNHDA and CDR2 as SQIVND (reference sequence). Treatment in this sample: some 20 received Ad26.COV2.S at low or high dose, single or two shots; 5 received placebo; per-sample allocation not given. Sampling happened 63 days after the first vaccine or placebo injection.

This chain links TRBV19 with TRBJ1-1; possibly TRBD1 for D (5 bases). The origin of this receptor is a person aged 18-60 years who received the Ad26.COV2.S COVID-19 vaccine or a placebo. The source was peripheral blood, collected in a trial of Ad26.COV2.S vaccine versus placebo. CDR3 sequence reads: CASSVRGMNTEAFF. The CDR3 nucleotides are TGTGCCAGTAGCGTCCGGGGGATGAACACTGAAGCTTTCTTT.